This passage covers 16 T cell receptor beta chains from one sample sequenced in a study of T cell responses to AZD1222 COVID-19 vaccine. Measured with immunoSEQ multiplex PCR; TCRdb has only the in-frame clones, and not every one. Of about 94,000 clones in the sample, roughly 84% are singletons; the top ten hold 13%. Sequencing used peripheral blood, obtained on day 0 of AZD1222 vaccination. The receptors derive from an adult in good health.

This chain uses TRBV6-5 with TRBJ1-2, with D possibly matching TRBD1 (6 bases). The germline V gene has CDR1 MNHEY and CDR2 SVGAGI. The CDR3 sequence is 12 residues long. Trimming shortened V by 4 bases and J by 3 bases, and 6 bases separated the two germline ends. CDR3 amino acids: CASSSGDYGYTF. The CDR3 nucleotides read TGTGCCAGCAGTTCAGGGGACTATGGCTACACCTTC.

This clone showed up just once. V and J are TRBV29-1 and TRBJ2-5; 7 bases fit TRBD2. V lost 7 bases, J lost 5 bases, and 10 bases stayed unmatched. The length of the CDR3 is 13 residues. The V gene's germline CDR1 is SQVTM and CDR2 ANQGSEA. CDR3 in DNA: TGCAGCGGAGTTTGGGGAGGGGAGGAGACCCAGTACTTC. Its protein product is CSGVWGGEETQYF. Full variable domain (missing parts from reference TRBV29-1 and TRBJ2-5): SAVISQKPSRDICQRGTSLTIQCQVDSQVTMMFWYRQQPGQSLTLIATANQGSEATYESGFVIDKFPISRPNLTFSTLTVSNMSPEDSSIYLCSGVWGGEETQYFGPGTRLLVL.

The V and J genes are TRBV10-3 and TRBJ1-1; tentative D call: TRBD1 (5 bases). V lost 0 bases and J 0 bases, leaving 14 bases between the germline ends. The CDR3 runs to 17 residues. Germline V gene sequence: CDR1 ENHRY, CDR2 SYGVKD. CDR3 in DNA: TGTGCCATCAGTGAGTCTACCCTTGGGGGTATGAACACTGAAGCTTTCTTT. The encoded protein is CAISESTLGGMNTEAFF.

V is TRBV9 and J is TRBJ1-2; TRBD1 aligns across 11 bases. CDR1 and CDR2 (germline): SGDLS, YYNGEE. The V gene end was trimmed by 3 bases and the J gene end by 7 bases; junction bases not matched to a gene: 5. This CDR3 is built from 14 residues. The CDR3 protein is CASSAGQGASGYTF. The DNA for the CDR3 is TGTGCCAGCAGCGCCGGACAGGGGGCTTCTGGCTACACCTTC. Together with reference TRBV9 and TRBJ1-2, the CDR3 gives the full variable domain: DSGVTQTPKHLITATGQRVTLRCSPRSGDLSVYWYQQSLDQGLQFLIQYYNGEERAKGNILERFSAQQFPDLHSELNLSSLELGDSALYFCASSAGQGASGYTFGSGTRLTVV.

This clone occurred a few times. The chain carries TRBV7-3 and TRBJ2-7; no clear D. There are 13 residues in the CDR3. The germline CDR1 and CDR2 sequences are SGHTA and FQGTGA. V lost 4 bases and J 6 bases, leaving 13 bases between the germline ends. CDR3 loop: CASSSGFQGEQYF. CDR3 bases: TGTGCCAGCAGCTCCGGTTTTCAAGGCGAGCAGTACTTC.

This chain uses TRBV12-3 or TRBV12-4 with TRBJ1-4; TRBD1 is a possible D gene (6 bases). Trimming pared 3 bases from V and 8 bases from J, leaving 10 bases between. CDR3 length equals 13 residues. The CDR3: CASSLSQGEKLFF. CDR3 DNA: TGTGCCAGCAGTTTGAGTCAGGGGGAAAAACTGTTTTTT.

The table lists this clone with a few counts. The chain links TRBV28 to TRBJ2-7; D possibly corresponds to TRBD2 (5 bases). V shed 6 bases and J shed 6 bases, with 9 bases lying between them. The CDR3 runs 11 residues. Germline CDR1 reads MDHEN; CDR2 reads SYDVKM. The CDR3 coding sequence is TGTGCCAGCAGCGGGGAGAGCGAGCAGTACTTC. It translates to CASSGESEQYF.

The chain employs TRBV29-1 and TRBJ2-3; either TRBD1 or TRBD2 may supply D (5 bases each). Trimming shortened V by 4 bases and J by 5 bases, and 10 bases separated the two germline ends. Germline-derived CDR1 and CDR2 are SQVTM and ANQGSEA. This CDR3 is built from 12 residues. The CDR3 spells CSVAGAGDTQYF. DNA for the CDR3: TGCAGCGTTGCCGGGGCAGGAGATACGCAGTATTTT.

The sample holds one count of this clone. The CDR3 reads CASSSLGVRIEAFF. CDR3 sequence (DNA): TGTGCCAGCAGTTCCCTGGGCGTAAGGATTGAAGCTTTCTTT. V and J are TRBV27 and TRBJ1-1, with D uncertain. There are 14 residues in the CDR3. Per germline, CDR1 MNHEY and CDR2 SMNVEV (reference sequence). Between the trimmed V and J ends, which lost 4 bases and 7 bases, there was a span of 16 bases.

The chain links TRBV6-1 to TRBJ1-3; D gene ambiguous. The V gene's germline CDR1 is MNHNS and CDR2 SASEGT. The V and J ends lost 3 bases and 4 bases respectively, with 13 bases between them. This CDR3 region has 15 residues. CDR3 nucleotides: TGTGCCAGCAGTGAGTCCGTTTCTGACGGAAACACCATATATTTT. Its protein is CASSESVSDGNTIYF.

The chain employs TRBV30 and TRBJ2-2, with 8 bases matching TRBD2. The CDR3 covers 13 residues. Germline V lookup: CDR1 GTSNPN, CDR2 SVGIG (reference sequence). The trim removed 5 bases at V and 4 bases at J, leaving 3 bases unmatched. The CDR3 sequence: CAWGRGVTGELFF. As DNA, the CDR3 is TGTGCCTGGGGGCGGGGGGTCACCGGGGAGCTGTTTTTT. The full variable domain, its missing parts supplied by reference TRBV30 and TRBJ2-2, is SQTIHQWPATLVQPVGSPLSLECTVEGTSNPNLYWYRQAAGRGLQLLFYSVGIGQISSEVPQNLSASRPQDRQFILSSKKLLLSDSGFYLCAWGRGVTGELFFGEGSRLTVL.

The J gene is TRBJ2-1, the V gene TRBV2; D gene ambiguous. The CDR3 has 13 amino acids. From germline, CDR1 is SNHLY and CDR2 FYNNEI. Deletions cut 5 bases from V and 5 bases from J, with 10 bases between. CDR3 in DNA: TGTGCCAGCAGTTGGAGTAGGGACAATGAGCAGTTCTTC. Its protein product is CASSWSRDNEQFF. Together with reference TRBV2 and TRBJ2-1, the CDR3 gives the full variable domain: EPEVTQTPSHQVTQMGQEVILRCVPISNHLYFYWYRQILGQKVEFLVSFYNNEISEKSEIFDDQFSVERPDGSNFTLKIRSTKLEDSAMYFCASSWSRDNEQFFGPGTRLTVL.

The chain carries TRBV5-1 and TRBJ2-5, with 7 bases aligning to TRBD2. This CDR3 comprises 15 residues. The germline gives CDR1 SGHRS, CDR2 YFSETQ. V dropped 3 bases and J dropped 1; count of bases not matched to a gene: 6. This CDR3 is CASSSQTSIQETQYF. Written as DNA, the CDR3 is TGCGCCAGCAGCTCTCAGACTAGCATCCAAGAGACCCAGTACTTC.

In DNA, the CDR3 is TGTGCCAGTAGTATGTGGAGGGCCGGCACAGATACGCAGTATTTT. This encodes CASSMWRAGTDTQYF. The chain employs TRBV19 and TRBJ2-3, with D possibly matching TRBD2 (6 bases). Germline CDR1 LNHDA, CDR2 SQIVND (reference sequence). CDR3 length equals 15 residues. Between the trimmed V and J ends, which lost 3 bases and 1 base, there was a span of 11 bases. Full variable domain (remainder filled in from reference TRBV19 and TRBJ2-3): DGGITQSPKYLFRKEGQNVTLSCEQNLNHDAMYWYRQDPGQGLRLIYYSQIVNDFQKGDIAEGYSVSREKKESFPLTVTSAQKNPTAFYLCASSMWRAGTDTQYFGPGTRLTVL.

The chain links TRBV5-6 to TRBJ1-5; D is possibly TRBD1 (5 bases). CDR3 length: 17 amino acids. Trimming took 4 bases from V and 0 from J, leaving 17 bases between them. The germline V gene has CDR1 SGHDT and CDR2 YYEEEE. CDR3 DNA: TGTGCCAGCAGCAAGTTGGCCGGGGGGTATAGCAATCAGCCCCAGCATTTT. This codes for CASSKLAGGYSNQPQHF.

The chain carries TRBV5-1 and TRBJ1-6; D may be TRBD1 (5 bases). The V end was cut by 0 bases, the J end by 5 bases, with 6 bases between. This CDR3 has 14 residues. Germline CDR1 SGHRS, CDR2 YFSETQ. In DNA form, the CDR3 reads TGCGCCAGCAGCTTGGTAGGGGATAATTCACCCCTCCACTTT. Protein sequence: CASSLVGDNSPLHF. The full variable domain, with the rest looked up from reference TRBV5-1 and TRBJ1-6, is KAGVTQTPRYLIKTRGQQVTLSCSPISGHRSVSWYQQTPGQGLQFLFEYFSETQRNKGNFPGRFSGRQFSNSRSEMNVSTLELGDSALYLCASSLVGDNSPLHFGNGTRLTVT.